A selection of T cell receptor beta chains follows, all from one sample in a study of blood T cell repertoires in COVID-19. Measured with immunoSEQ multiplex PCR; TCRdb has only the in-frame clones, and not every one. The sample yields around 400,000 clones, approximately 93% seen once. Sequenced sample: PBMCs or T cells enriched from blood (not recorded which). Source of these receptors: a woman aged 40 to 50 who had been exposed to COVID-19. Each CDR3 is given without its conserved first and last residue. The order of the fields is clone size, J gene, V gene, CDR3 protein. Size is omitted from some rows. Given values are once, few, many or a class for expanded clones.

-	TRBJ1-2	TRBV7-2	ASSQVGGHYGYT
-	TRBJ2-3	TRBV27	ASSRDRGADTQY
-	TRBJ2-7	TRBV2	ASGTSGTSYEQY
-	TRBJ1-1	TRBV5-1	ASSPPGQGGSTEAF
-	TRBJ1-2	TRBV5-1	ASSAGLQGTGYGYT
few	TRBJ1-5	TRBV30	AWSVGVNQPQH
-	TRBJ1-1	TRBV10-3	AISESGFSGRAF
-	TRBJ2-1	TRBV4-1	ASRRLLAGVDEQF
-	TRBJ2-3	TRBV18	ASSPRRGADTQY
-	TRBJ1-1	TRBV7-2	ASSLDISVKAF
-	TRBJ2-1	TRBV20-1	SALQGNEQF
-	TRBJ2-2	TRBV6-5	ASRRSSGSIGELF
-	TRBJ2-1	TRBV3-1/TRBV3-2	ASSQLAGGRYNEQF
-	TRBJ2-7	TRBV7-9	ASSPEGQTYEQY
-	TRBJ2-1	TRBV19	ASSIRGQYNEQF
-	TRBJ2-1	TRBV7-3	ASSQQGNSYNEQF
-	TRBJ1-6	TRBV3-1/TRBV3-2	ASSQRARVPSPLH
-	TRBJ1-5	TRBV7-2	ASKTAGDPYSNQPQH
many	TRBJ1-2	TRBV18	ASYGRDNPNYGYT
-	TRBJ2-7	TRBV19	ASSRGRGAYEQY
-	TRBJ2-7	TRBV5-6	ASSSPGFEQY
-	TRBJ1-6	TRBV19	ASTLSGTASNSPLH
-	TRBJ2-1	TRBV7-2	ASSLRDRGSNEQF
-	TRBJ2-4	TRBV7-2	ASSLAPAGAGAKNIQY
-	TRBJ1-2	TRBV18	ASSPYYSAKNYGYT
-	TRBJ2-7	TRBV19	ASSRSEAYEQY
-	TRBJ1-3	TRBV2	ASSKDRGGNTIY
-	TRBJ2-5	TRBV24-1	ATSDGAGTQETQY
-	TRBJ2-6	TRBV11-3	ASSNPGTGYSGANVLT
-	TRBJ2-1	TRBV3-1/TRBV3-2	ASSQSTEQF
-	TRBJ2-1	TRBV5-8	ASRDIGTSGRYNEQF
-	TRBJ1-2	TRBV11-2	ASSRPQGPYGYT
-	TRBJ2-7	TRBV10-3	AISESRGSREQY
-	TRBJ1-1	TRBV20-1	SASYAGVNTEAF
once	TRBJ1-5	TRBV7-7	ATQPETSRSPQPQH
once	TRBJ1-1	TRBV28	ASSSRPEAF
-	TRBJ2-1	TRBV6-5	ASSYSNDFRGEQF
-	TRBJ2-1	TRBV19	ASSSGGPDEQF
-	TRBJ1-1	TRBV7-2	ASSLDRTGGEAF
-	TRBJ1-2	TRBV14	ASSQDRTVYGYT